This T cell receptor (beta chain) stems from a study of T cell clonality in common variable immunodeficiency. Study-wide points: Fewer deletions and N-nucleotide insertions were reportedly seen in common variable immunodeficiency TCR beta sequences.

This clone was recorded many times. Antigen: not known. The read terminates 3 residues before the CDR3 end, so the remaining end is supplied by the germline J gene. The CDR3 is 16 residues long. The V end lost 4 bases, the J end lost 2 bases, and 15 bases lay between the germline ends. Germline values: CDR1 SGHDN, CDR2 FVKESK. This table comes from immunoSEQ multiplex PCR, and its TCRdb copy is limited to in-frame clones, with some not included. The sample contains 4,000 to 6,500 clones, none of them singletons. Donors gave roughly 4.5 to 9 ml heparinized peripheral whole blood. This chain joins TRBV14 and TRBJ2-1; D may be TRBD1 (6 bases). This sequence was found in a human donor with common variable immunodeficiency. Sequenced: peripheral blood mononuclear cells. CDR3 bases read: TGTGCCAGCAGCCGGAGGACAGATCCTACCTACAATGAG. As protein: CASSRRTDPTYNE. In full, the CDR3 is CASSRRTDPTYNEQFF.